These 15 T cell receptor beta chains share one sample of origin, sequenced in a study of vaccination effects on CD4 cells after COVID-19. The antigens for these receptors are not known. Before any sequencing was done, the ViraFEST assay used viral peptide pools to expand antigen-specific CD4+ T cells. At the end of roughly ten days of culture, CD4+ T cells were isolated. Among the vaccine recipients, none had a prior SARS-CoV-2 infection, and nucleocapsid antibodies were negative. Some clones are missing from TCRdb's copy, which holds only in-frame ones; the method was immunoSEQ multiplex PCR. In the table there are tens of thousands of clones, about 81% of which are singletons. This sample comprised CD4+ T cells from PBMCs cultured with SARS-CoV-2 spike peptides, obtained before COVID-19 vaccination. Receptors originate from a human donor who received a COVID-19 vaccine.

The chain employs TRBV2 and TRBJ1-1; 7 nucleotides agree with TRBD1. V lost 4 bases and J lost 5; bases outside the gene matches: 4. Per germline, CDR1 SNHLY and CDR2 FYNNEI. The CDR3 consists of 13 residues. The CDR3 nucleotides are TGTGCCAGCAGTGGACAGGGTGTAACTGAAGCTTTCTTT. It yields the protein CASSGQGVTEAFF. Full variable domain (missing parts from reference TRBV2 and TRBJ1-1): EPEVTQTPSHQVTQMGQEVILRCVPISNHLYFYWYRQILGQKVEFLVSFYNNEISEKSEIFDDQFSVERPDGSNFTLKIRSTKLEDSAMYFCASSGQGVTEAFFGQGTRLTVV.

The chain is built from TRBV7-9 and TRBJ1-2; no definite D call. The V gene lost 5 bases and the J gene lost 5 bases, with 9 bases spanning the gap. CDR1 is SEHNR and CDR2 is FQNEAQ in the germline V gene (reference sequence). CDR3 length equals 12 residues. As DNA, the CDR3 is TGTGCCAGCAGCGGAGGGAGTTATGGCTACACCTTC. Protein: CASSGGSYGYTF.

This chain links TRBV6-5 with TRBJ2-7, with 7 bases aligning to TRBD2. Trimming took 4 bases from V and 6 from J; bases not matched to a gene: 15. The CDR3 totals 16 residues. Germline V gives CDR1 MNHEY, CDR2 SVGAGI. The CDR3 region is CASSFFIAGRLGEQYF. CDR3 DNA sequence: TGTGCCAGCAGTTTCTTCATAGCGGGCCGGCTTGGCGAGCAGTACTTC.

This clone was seen a single time. The chain is built from TRBV6-5 and TRBJ1-2; perhaps TRBD1 as D (5 bases). This CDR3 region has 12 residues. Looked up from germline, CDR1 is MNHEY and CDR2 is SVGAGI. V was pared by 6 bases and J by 5 bases, with 10 bases between. DNA of the CDR3: TGTGCCAGCAGAGAGGGGTGGTATGGCTACACCTTC. Its protein is CASREGWYGYTF.

This clone was seen once. The V call is TRBV5-1, the J call TRBJ2-7, with D maybe TRBD1 (5 bases). CDR1 is SGHRS, CDR2 YFSETQ, per germline. Trimming left V 0 bases short and J 3 bases short, with 16 bases between. The CDR3 extends over 16 amino acids. The CDR3 region is CASSLVIGRTSYEQYF. Written as DNA, the CDR3 is TGCGCCAGCAGCTTGGTAATTGGCAGGACAAGCTACGAGCAGTACTTC.

This chain uses TRBV18 with TRBJ1-1, with D unresolved. Deletions cut 3 bases from V and 1 base from J, with 15 bases between. Germline assignment: CDR1 KGHSH and CDR2 LQKENI. There are 16 residues in the CDR3. CDR3 residues: CASSPGAVGKNTEAFF. The DNA of the CDR3 is TGTGCCAGCTCACCCGGAGCGGTGGGGAAGAACACTGAAGCTTTCTTT.

The chain employs TRBV9 and TRBJ1-3, with D perhaps matching TRBD1 (6 bases). Trimming stripped 0 bases from V and 7 bases from J, with 8 bases between. The CDR3 consists of 13 residues. Germline V gives CDR1 SGDLS, CDR2 YYNGEE. The CDR3 region has the DNA TGTGCCAGCAGCGTAGAGGGGGAGAACACCATATATTTT. Protein product: CASSVEGENTIYF.

V gene TRBV10-3 combines with J gene TRBJ1-1; the match to TRBD1 covers 7 bases. There are 15 residues in the CDR3. CDR1 is ENHRY, CDR2 SYGVKD, per germline. The V gene end was trimmed by 3 bases and the J gene end by 1 base; junction bases not matched to a gene: 5. This CDR3 is CAISDRQGRNTEAFF. For the CDR3, the DNA is TGTGCCATCAGTGATCGACAGGGACGGAACACTGAAGCTTTCTTT.

The count of this clone is one. The chain has TRBV28 and TRBJ2-5; perhaps TRBD2 as D (6 bases). Trimming shortened V by 1 base and J by 1 base, and 19 bases separated the two germline ends. This CDR3 spans 18 amino acids. Germline CDR1 reads MDHEN; CDR2 reads SYDVKM. The CDR3 protein is CASSLYPGAGLLQETQYF. The CDR3, as DNA: TGTGCCAGCAGTTTATATCCGGGAGCAGGCTTGCTCCAAGAGACCCAGTACTTC.

The J gene is TRBJ2-5, the V gene TRBV10-3; TRBD2 agrees at 11 bases. The V segment lost 8 bases and the J segment 5 bases; nucleotides outside the gene matches: 22. This CDR3 spans 19 amino acids. Looked up from germline, CDR1 is ENHRY and CDR2 is SYGVKD. CDR3: CAIAPNPGTSGAPRETQYF. The CDR3 nucleotides are TGTGCCATCGCCCCAAATCCCGGGACTAGCGGAGCCCCTCGCGAGACCCAGTACTTC.

The gene calls are TRBV19 and TRBJ2-3; D is unresolved. Germline-derived CDR1 and CDR2 are LNHDA and SQIVND (reference sequence). The CDR3 totals 17 residues. V lost 0 bases and J 0 bases, leaving 13 bases between the germline ends. The CDR3 region has the DNA TGTGCCAGTAGTATAGATGAGAGGCGGACCAGCACAGATACGCAGTATTTT. It yields the protein CASSIDERRTSTDTQYF. Complete variable domain (other parts from reference TRBV19 and TRBJ2-3): DGGITQSPKYLFRKEGQNVTLSCEQNLNHDAMYWYRQDPGQGLRLIYYSQIVNDFQKGDIAEGYSVSREKKESFPLTVTSAQKNPTAFYLCASSIDERRTSTDTQYFGPGTRLTVL.

The chain uses TRBV5-6 and TRBJ1-2; D unresolved. CDR1 SGHDT and CDR2 YYEEEE come from the germline V gene. The CDR3 spans 15 residues. V was trimmed by 5 bases and J by 4 bases, leaving 18 bases between them. The CDR3 bases are TGTGCCAGCAGTTACTACCCAGTGGCTGCCTATGGCTACACCTTC. This codes for CASSYYPVAAYGYTF.

V and J are TRBV2 and TRBJ1-6; D might be TRBD1 (6 bases). The CDR3 totals 15 residues. CDR1 is SNHLY and CDR2 is FYNNEI in the germline V gene. With 7 bases removed from V and 7 bases from J, the gap between germline ends came to 17 bases. The CDR3 nucleotides read TGTGCCAGCACCTCCCGGACAGCGGGGAATTCACCCCTCCACTTT. It yields the protein CASTSRTAGNSPLHF.

The chain carries TRBV28 and TRBJ2-6; D unclear. CDR1 MDHEN and CDR2 SYDVKM come from the germline V gene. V lost 5 bases to trimming and J lost 2 bases, with 13 bases between them. The CDR3 runs to 16 residues. CDR3 nucleotide sequence: TGTGCCAGCAGTCCCCCGGGCCCGGCTGGGGCCAACGTCCTGACTTTC. This sequence encodes CASSPPGPAGANVLTF.

The V and J genes are TRBV7-2 and TRBJ2-3; D remains unclear. Germline V CDR1 and CDR2: SGHTA, FQGNSA. The CDR3 has 12 residues. V lost 1 base, J lost 5 bases, and 4 bases lay in between. The chain's CDR3 is CASSLVGDTQYF. The DNA for the CDR3 is TGTGCCAGCAGCTTAGTTGGAGATACGCAGTATTTT.